This TCR beta chain comes out of a study of T cell responses to AZD1222 COVID-19 vaccine (dated by TCRdb to about 2021). Regarding the research as a whole: AZD1222 recipients given second doses at about 4 weeks or at about 12 weeks were pooled, since spike-specific TCR depth and breadth were not found to differ between the two schedules. A total of approximately 230 trial participants underwent TCR sequencing, of whom some 210 received two doses of AZD1222 and roughly 25 received two doses of the MenACWY control vaccine. Enrollment into the trials was organized by age into subgroups of 18-55, 56-69 and 70-plus years, and those subgroups contained approximately 160, 26 and 62 TCR-sequenced participants, respectively.

In the paper's terms, the time point label means: baseline before first vaccination. The vaccinee samples were drawn from two UK trials, COV001 and COV002, one of which was a single-blind randomized controlled phase 2/3 trial testing AZD1222 (ChAdOx1 nCoV-19) in healthy adults. For TCRbeta chain sequencing, PBMC samples from trial participants were taken at day 0 and at day 28 after the second dose. Study-level results and caveats: Conclusions about previously exposed vaccinees are limited, since just a handful of AZD1222 recipients were seropositive for SARS-CoV-2 at baseline. Epitopes outside the regions mutated in the B.1.351 and B.1.1.7 variants were reportedly recognized by nearly half of the unique spike-specific TCRs. Most participants were white British and females outnumbered males, and the authors suggested that clonal diversity may have been underestimated. Vaccine-associated CD4 TCRs spanned the whole spike protein, with dominant responses in regions 160-218 and 743-854. Because no day 14 peak-response samples were available, the repertoires could be characterized only after the peak T cell response. The 56-69-year group was small, and its depth increase did not reach significance, likely because of low power. After two AZD1222 doses, both the breadth and the depth of spike-specific TCRs were significantly higher than at day 0 and than in MenACWY recipients.

The CDR3 regions of human TCRbeta chains were subjected to immunosequencing. The authors' pipeline ran thus. Repertoire TCRs were checked for matches against a reference library of SARS-CoV-2-specific TCRs that had been generated using the MIRA antigen-specificity platform. Breadth was defined as the fraction of unique TCRs that were SARS-CoV-2-associated, and depth was defined as the fraction of total T cells that were SARS-CoV-2-associated. Each spike-specific TCR was assigned to its reactive spike region and to a CD4 or CD8 class using the MIRA data. Log10-transformed breadth and depth values were compared by one-way ANOVA with Sidak's multiple comparisons tests. The clones in this table, taken by TCRdb from immuneACCESS, are in-frame only. Not every clone is retained; where verified, under half of the shortfall comes from an unresolved V gene, and the cause of the rest is unknown. That table furnishes V, J and clone size, whereas the DNA furnished D and trimming. The sample includes some 140,000 clones, with 90% to 95% observed a single time. The ten largest clones represent about 3% of the sample.

Remarks on this clone: Its antigen is unknown. Base qualities are missing; no much larger clone stands one base away.

Here the sequenced sample was peripheral blood, taken on day 0 of AZD1222 vaccination. This clonotype was obtained from an adult in good health.

The sequence in DNA is TGCGCCAGCAGCGACCGGGACAGGGGATCCACTGAAGCTTTCTTT. Translation gives CASSDRDRGSTEAFF. Recombination joined TRBV5-1 with TRBJ1-1, and 10 junctional nucleotides match TRBD1. According to the germline V gene, CDR1 reads SGHRS and CDR2 reads YFSETQ. Trimming accounts for 4 bases at V and 4 bases at J, while the number of junction bases matched to no gene is 7. The CDR3, cysteine through phenylalanine, is 15 amino acids long. Only CDR3 DNA remains: 45 bases, in frame from the first base.